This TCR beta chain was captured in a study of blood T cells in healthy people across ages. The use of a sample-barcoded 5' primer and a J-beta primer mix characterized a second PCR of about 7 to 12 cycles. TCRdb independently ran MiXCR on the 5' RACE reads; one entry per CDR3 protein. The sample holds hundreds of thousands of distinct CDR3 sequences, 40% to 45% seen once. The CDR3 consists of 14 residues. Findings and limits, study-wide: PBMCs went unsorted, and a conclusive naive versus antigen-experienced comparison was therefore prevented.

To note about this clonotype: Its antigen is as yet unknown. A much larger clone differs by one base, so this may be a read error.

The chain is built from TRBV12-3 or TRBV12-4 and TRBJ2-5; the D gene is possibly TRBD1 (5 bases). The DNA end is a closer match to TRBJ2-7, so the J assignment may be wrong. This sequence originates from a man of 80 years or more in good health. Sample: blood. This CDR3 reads CASSDAGIFNEQYF. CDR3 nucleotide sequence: TGTGCCAGCAGTGATGCAGGGATATTCAACGAGCAGTACTTC.